What follows describes a single T cell receptor beta chain. Method: immunoSEQ multiplex PCR; TCRdb's copy keeps in-frame clones and lacks some. The sample shows about 69,000 clones, over 65% of them seen only once. The data were obtained in a study of T cell responses to AZD1222 COVID-19 vaccine. The source of this sequence is an adult who received the AZD1222 COVID-19 vaccine. The sample in question was peripheral blood, obtained 28 days after the second AZD1222 dose.

Written as DNA, the CDR3 is TGTGCCATCTTAAGGAGCGGGAGGGCCCACAATGAGCAGTTCTTC. Translation gives CAILRSGRAHNEQFF. The chain links TRBV2 to TRBJ2-1; 10 nucleotides line up with TRBD2. The CDR3 contains 15 residues. The germline V gene encodes CDR1 SNHLY and CDR2 FYNNEI. V dropped 10 bases and J dropped 5; count of bases not matched to a gene: 11.